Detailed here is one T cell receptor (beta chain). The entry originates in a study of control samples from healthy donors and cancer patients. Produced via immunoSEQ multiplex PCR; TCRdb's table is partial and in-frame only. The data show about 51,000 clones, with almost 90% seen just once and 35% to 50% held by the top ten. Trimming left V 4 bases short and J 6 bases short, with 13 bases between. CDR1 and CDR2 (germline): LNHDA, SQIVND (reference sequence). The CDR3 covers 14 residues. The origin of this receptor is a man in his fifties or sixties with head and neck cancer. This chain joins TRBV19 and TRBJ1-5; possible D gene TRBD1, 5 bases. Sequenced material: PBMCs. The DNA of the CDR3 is TGTGCCAGTAGTACAGGGTTTGGGGGTCAGCCCCAGCATTTT. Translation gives CASSTGFGGQPQHF.